The clone carrying this TCR beta chain was found many times. Using its own MiXCR run on the PCR reads, TCRdb lists one record per CDR3 protein. The repertoire has just under 650,000 distinct CDR3 sequences, just under 20% of them found once; the top ten carry 0.85%. The record originates from a study of molecular identifiers for immune sequencing clone quantification. Study-wide context: Replicate runs used RNA from about 20,000 or 100,000 naive CD8 cells, which was split five ways into aliquots, and four of those aliquots were then sequenced.

Between roughly 18,000 and 1,100,000 sorted cells, with 10%, 30% or 50% RNA, yielded naive CD8 libraries. In the sort, naive CD8 T cells were defined as CD8+CD4-CCR7+CD45RA+. Germline CDR1 reads GTSNPN; CDR2 reads SVGIG (reference sequence). The CDR3 loop spans 15 amino acids. Trimming took off 3 bases at V and 2 bases at J, with 16 bases between the two ends. The rearrangement uses TRBV30 and TRBJ1-1; D remains unclear. Sequenced input: naive CD8+ T cells from blood, with Jurkat cell RNA spiked in. Subset meaning: FACS-sorted CD8+CD4-CCR7+CD45RA+ naive T cells. This sequence was found in a human donor in good health. Some libraries in this study had Jurkat cell RNA spiked in. The CDR3 is CAWRERDLGNTEAFF. In DNA form, the CDR3 reads TGTGCCTGGAGAGAGAGGGATCTGGGAAACACTGAAGCTTTCTTT.